This T cell receptor beta chain was retrieved from a study of T cells in Graves' hyperthyroidism and ophthalmopathy. The wider study: The authors collected peripheral blood at initial diagnosis, before any treatment. General study findings and limits: Most thyroid clonotypes with frequency above 0.001 were detected in blood. Progression to ophthalmopathy was predicted a median of about six months early.

Amplification yielded TCR beta CDR3 regions, with RNA transcripts as the source. Carried out on the TCR CDR3, a first-round RT-PCR used the HTBI primer set. TCRdb re-called the multiplex PCR reads with MiXCR, one entry per CDR3 protein. The data show around 620,000 distinct CDR3 sequences, with 12% to 15% seen just once and roughly 7% held by the top ten. Exclusion of patients followed from uncontrolled infection, other autoimmune disease, pregnancy or lactation. Germline lookup yields CDR1 SEHNR and CDR2 FQNEAQ (reference sequence). After removal of 5 bases from V and 6 bases from J, the junction contained 9 bases not matched to a gene. The CDR3 loop spans 15 amino acids. Only a few counts were recorded for this clonotype. Its cognate antigen is unknown.

Sequenced material: blood. The receptor's source is a woman younger than 35 with Graves' ophthalmopathy. The V call is TRBV7-9, the J call TRBJ2-7; 11 nucleotides align to TRBD1. The CDR3 DNA follows: TGTGCCAGCAGCCGGGGCGGGGACAGGGGGATCGAGCAGTACTTC. Encoded protein: CASSRGGDRGIEQYF.